The next 19 T cell receptor beta chains were all read from a single sample in a study of cytomegalovirus exposure and HLA in healthy donors. TCRdb's copy holds only in-frame clones and misses some; the assay was immunoSEQ multiplex PCR. The sample has under 300,000 clones; approximately 86% are singletons. The sequencing input was PBMCs. These receptors came from a woman aged 25 to 39 in good health and CMV-seropositive.

This chain connects TRBV5-1 to TRBJ2-1, with D perhaps TRBD2 (6 bases). CDR3 length: 13 residues. The germline gives CDR1 SGHRS, CDR2 YFSETQ. Trimming removed 1 base from V and 8 bases from J, with 10 bases in between. Here the CDR3 reads CASSLSWGDEQFF. The CDR3 DNA reads as TGCGCCAGCAGCTTGTCTTGGGGGGATGAGCAGTTCTTC.

This clone was counted between two and nine times. The chain has TRBV7-2 and TRBJ2-3; 10 bases align to TRBD1. Per the germline V gene, CDR1 is SGHTA and CDR2 is FQGNSA. V lost 5 bases and J lost 5; bases outside the gene matches: 10. The CDR3 extends over 16 amino acids. The CDR3 loop reads CASSLSGTGVGDTQYF. CDR3 coding DNA: TGTGCCAGCAGCCTCTCCGGGACAGGGGTTGGAGATACGCAGTATTTT.

This sequence joins TRBV29-1 and TRBJ2-3, with TRBD2 matching 10 bases. The V gene's germline CDR1 is SQVTM and CDR2 ANQGSEA. The CDR3 has 13 residues. The J segment lost 1 base and the V segment lost 7 bases, leaving 2 bases of the junction unmatched. CDR3 region: CSGGTSGTDTQYF. CDR3 in DNA: TGCAGCGGGGGGACTAGCGGCACAGATACGCAGTATTTT.

The V gene is TRBV19, the J gene TRBJ1-2; 7 bases agree with TRBD1. The CDR3 is 14 residues long. V was pared by 9 bases and J by 0 bases, with 7 bases of the junction left unmatched. The V gene's germline CDR1 is LNHDA and CDR2 SQIVND (reference sequence). CDR3 sequence reads: CASAPGGANYGYTF. The CDR3 nucleotides are TGTGCCAGCGCACCAGGGGGAGCTAACTATGGCTACACCTTC.

This chain uses TRBV6-1 with TRBJ2-1; 14 nucleotides agree with TRBD2. From germline, CDR1 is MNHNS and CDR2 SASEGT. The CDR3 sequence is 14 residues long. V shed 8 bases, J shed 7 bases, and the junction held 4 bases outside the gene matches. In DNA form, the CDR3 reads TGTGCCAGCGGAAGGACTAGCGGGAGGAATGAGCAGTTCTTC. Protein sequence: CASGRTSGRNEQFF.

The rearrangement joins TRBV30 to TRBJ2-1; 10 positions agree with TRBD2. CDR1 GTSNPN and CDR2 SVGIG come from the germline V gene (reference sequence). The J segment lost 4 bases and the V segment lost 5 bases, leaving 8 bases of the junction unmatched. The CDR3 contains 15 residues. The CDR3 is CAWDPPSGSYNEQFF. The DNA for the CDR3 is TGTGCCTGGGACCCTCCTAGCGGGAGTTACAATGAGCAGTTCTTC.

The CDR3 coding sequence is TGTGCCACCCACCGGGGGGGTTACGAGCAGTACTTC. It yields the protein CATHRGGYEQYF. This rearrangement joins TRBV28 to TRBJ2-7, with TRBD2 matching 8 bases. The trim removed 10 bases at V and 4 bases at J, leaving 6 bases unmatched. The CDR3 length is 12 residues. Germline CDR1 is MDHEN and CDR2 is SYDVKM. The whole variable domain, remainder taken from reference TRBV28 and TRBJ2-7, is DVKVTQSSRYLVKRTGEKVFLECVQDMDHENMFWYRQDPGLGLRLIYFSYDVKMKEKGDIPEGYSVSREKKERFSLILESASTNQTSMYLCATHRGGYEQYFGPGTRLTVT.

This rearrangement joins TRBV7-9 to TRBJ1-1; no reliable D call. Germline CDR1 SEHNR, CDR2 FQNEAQ (reference sequence). V lost 5 bases and J lost 2, with 12 bases in between. The CDR3 totals 14 residues. CDR3 loop: CASSRSLSNTEAFF. The DNA of the CDR3 is TGTGCCAGCAGCCGTAGCCTCTCTAACACTGAAGCTTTCTTT.

This clone was counted a single time. The rearrangement links TRBV7-9 to TRBJ1-5; tentative D call: TRBD1 (5 bases). Germline CDR1 is SEHNR and CDR2 is FQNEAQ (reference sequence). V lost 1 base and J 0 bases, leaving 13 bases between the germline ends. The CDR3 runs to 17 residues. CDR3 nucleotides: TGTGCCAGCAGCTTAGATATGGGGGGGGTTAGCAATCAGCCCCAGCATTTT. It codes for CASSLDMGGVSNQPQHF.

The V call is TRBV19, the J call TRBJ1-3; D remains unclear. The length of the CDR3 is 16 residues. In germline, CDR1 is LNHDA, CDR2 SQIVND (reference sequence). Trimming took 6 bases from V and 4 from J, leaving 19 bases between them. In DNA form, the CDR3 reads TGTGCCAGTAGAAGAACTCTTCCCGAGGCAGGAAACACCATATATTTT. Translated: CASRRTLPEAGNTIYF.

The rearrangement uses TRBV6-5 and TRBJ2-1; D gene uncertain. Germline V gives CDR1 MNHEY, CDR2 SVGAGI. V shed 2 bases and J shed 0 bases, with 11 bases lying between them. The CDR3 runs to 16 residues. The CDR3 nucleotides read TGTGCCAGCAGTTACGACACTGCCGGCTCCTACAATGAGCAGTTCTTC. Its translation: CASSYDTAGSYNEQFF.

CDR3 region: CASSPQTGAFYEQYF. The CDR3 coding sequence is TGTGCCAGCAGTCCCCAGACAGGGGCCTTCTACGAGCAGTACTTC. This sequence joins TRBV27 and TRBJ2-5; 8 bases agree with TRBD1. Matching the DNA end better, TRBJ2-7 makes the J call doubtful. The CDR3 runs to 15 residues. CDR1 and CDR2 from the germline V gene are MNHEY and SMNVEV (reference sequence).

This rearrangement joins TRBV15 to TRBJ2-5, with a tentative D call TRBD2 (5 bases). Trimming took off 1 base at V and 5 bases at J, with 11 bases between the two ends. The CDR3 has 14 amino acids. CDR1 is LNHNV, CDR2 YYDKDF, per germline (reference sequence). The chain's CDR3 is CATSRVRGMETQYF. The CDR3 coding sequence is TGTGCCACCAGCAGAGTACGGGGTATGGAGACCCAGTACTTC.

The J gene is TRBJ2-1, the V gene TRBV27; TRBD2 agrees at 8 bases. The CDR3 length is 17 residues. Trimming removed 5 bases from V and 6 bases from J; junction bases left unmatched: 15. CDR1 is MNHEY, CDR2 SMNVEV, per germline (reference sequence). CDR3 coding DNA: TGTGCCAGCAGTCGGCTAGCGGGCACCTACCCGGGCAATGAGCAGTTCTTC. The encoded protein is CASSRLAGTYPGNEQFF.

The chain employs TRBV7-2 and TRBJ1-1; weak D call: TRBD1 (5 bases). V gave up 6 bases and J gave up 8 bases, with 16 bases separating them. Germline V gene lookup returns CDR1 SGHTA and CDR2 FQGNSA. CDR3 length equals 13 residues. The CDR3 spells CASSLTAVLEAFF. The CDR3 nucleotides are TGTGCCAGCAGTTTGACAGCCGTCCTCGAAGCTTTCTTT.

The chain is built from TRBV9 and TRBJ2-2; D not resolved. The CDR3 loop spans 14 amino acids. The germline V and J ends were trimmed by 4 bases and 4 bases, with 11 bases remaining between them. Looked up from germline, CDR1 is SGDLS and CDR2 is YYNGEE. As DNA, the CDR3 is TGTGCCAGCAGCCCCATGCTAAGCACCGGGGAGCTGTTTTTT. It encodes CASSPMLSTGELFF. The full variable domain, rest sourced from reference TRBV9 and TRBJ2-2, is DSGVTQTPKHLITATGQRVTLRCSPRSGDLSVYWYQQSLDQGLQFLIQYYNGEERAKGNILERFSAQQFPDLHSELNLSSLELGDSALYFCASSPMLSTGELFFGEGSRLTVL.

The V and J genes are TRBV5-1 and TRBJ2-7; the D is unclear. Trimming cost V 0 bases and J 2 bases, with 9 bases left between them. The germline CDR1 and CDR2 sequences are SGHRS and YFSETQ. The CDR3 runs 14 residues. The chain's CDR3 is CASSLVAAPYEQYF. The DNA for the CDR3 is TGCGCCAGCAGCTTGGTTGCGGCACCCTACGAGCAGTACTTC. The whole variable domain, filled in from reference TRBV5-1 and TRBJ2-7, reads KAGVTQTPRYLIKTRGQQVTLSCSPISGHRSVSWYQQTPGQGLQFLFEYFSETQRNKGNFPGRFSGRQFSNSRSEMNVSTLELGDSALYLCASSLVAAPYEQYFGPGTRLTVT.

The chain carries TRBV6-4 and TRBJ1-1, with no clear D. Germline values: CDR1 MRHNA, CDR2 SNTAGT. V lost 6 bases to trimming and J lost 1 base, with 9 bases between them. This CDR3 spans 13 amino acids. CDR3 sequence (DNA): TGTGCCAGCAGCATGCAGGAGAACACTGAAGCTTTCTTT. Its translation: CASSMQENTEAFF.

The chain recombines TRBV5-4 with TRBJ2-7; 7 bases match TRBD2. The CDR3 has 15 amino acids. V was pared by 2 bases and J by 7 bases, with 12 bases of the junction left unmatched. Germline CDR1 is SGHNT and CDR2 is YYREEE (reference sequence). The CDR3 is CASSLVGGGPGEQYF. Written as DNA, the CDR3 is TGTGCCAGCAGCTTAGTCGGGGGAGGGCCGGGGGAGCAGTACTTC.